This entry lists 7 T cell receptor beta chains sequenced from one sample in a study of CD8 T cells in Susac syndrome. RNA, at roughly 0.5 to 1 ug, was reverse transcribed with random hexamers. One entry per CDR3 protein, called by TCRdb with MiXCR from the immunoSEQ multiplex PCR reads. This sample has 250,000 to 350,000 distinct CDR3 sequences, with about 92% found just once. Input material: CD4+ T cells from PBMCs. The receptors come from a human donor with multiple sclerosis.

This clonotype was recorded only once. This CDR3 is CATRGAKAQNTEAFF. The CDR3, as DNA: TGTGCCACTCGGGGGGCAAAAGCTCAGAACACTGAAGCTTTCTTT. The chain carries TRBV19 and TRBJ1-1; the D gene is possibly TRBD1 (6 bases). Deletions cut 10 bases from V and 1 base from J, with 19 bases between. In germline, CDR1 is LNHDA, CDR2 SQIVND (reference sequence). The CDR3 spans 15 residues.

This clonotype was observed a single time. V gene TRBV2 combines with J gene TRBJ1-2; tentative D call: TRBD1 (6 bases). V lost 5 bases and J lost 2, with 12 bases in between. CDR3 length equals 14 residues. CDR1 and CDR2 from the germline V gene are SNHLY and FYNNEI. CDR3 bases: TGTGCCAGCAGTTTACAGGGTTACAACTATGGCTACACCTTC. It codes for CASSLQGYNYGYTF.

The V gene is TRBV9, the J gene TRBJ1-1; D gene ambiguous. Trimming shortened V by 3 bases and J by 11 bases, and 23 bases separated the two germline ends. Per the germline V gene, CDR1 is SGDLS and CDR2 is YYNGEE. CDR3 length: 15 amino acids. The CDR3 region has the DNA TGTGCCAGCAGCGCTTATCTGGAAAGGACGGTTGGTGCTTTCTTT. Protein product: CASSAYLERTVGAFF. Looking up the rest from reference TRBV9 and TRBJ1-1 gives the full variable domain: DSGVTQTPKHLITATGQRVTLRCSPRSGDLSVYWYQQSLDQGLQFLIQYYNGEERAKGNILERFSAQQFPDLHSELNLSSLELGDSALYFCASSAYLERTVGAFFGQGTRLTVV.

CDR3 protein: CASSPQGFSTEAFF. DNA for the CDR3: TGTGCCAGCTCACCACAGGGGTTCAGCACTGAAGCTTTCTTT. The chain joins TRBV18 to TRBJ1-1; tentative D call: TRBD1 (5 bases). V gave up 1 base and J gave up 4 bases, with 10 bases separating them. CDR1 and CDR2 from the germline V gene are KGHSH and LQKENI. This CDR3 comprises 14 residues.

V gene TRBV7-9 combines with J gene TRBJ2-1; D gene ambiguous. The CDR3 contains 18 residues. V was clipped by 0 bases and J by 0 bases, with 15 bases between them. Germline V gives CDR1 SEHNR, CDR2 FQNEAQ (reference sequence). The CDR3 DNA follows: TGTGCCAGCAGCTTAGCGAGTCTCGGCCCTAGCTCCTACAATGAGCAGTTCTTC. Its translation: CASSLASLGPSSYNEQFF.

The chain is built from TRBV6-1 and TRBJ1-5; TRBD1 aligns across 11 bases. The V gene end was trimmed by 6 bases and the J gene end by 4 bases; junction bases not matched to a gene: 8. CDR3 length: 16 amino acids. Germline V CDR1 and CDR2: MNHNS, SASEGT. The CDR3 DNA reads as TGTGCCAGCAGCGCCTCGGACAGGGGGCTTAATCAGCCCCAGCATTTT. This gives the protein CASSASDRGLNQPQHF.

This clonotype was detected once. The junction does not match germline at one end; this may be a read error. The chain links TRBV6-1 to TRBJ2-6, with a tentative D call TRBD1 (6 bases). Germline V gene lookup returns CDR1 MNHNS and CDR2 SASEGT. The CDR3 covers 17 residues. CDR3 sequence (DNA): TGTGCCAGCTCACAGGGTGCATTTATCTCTGGGACCAACGTCCTGACTTTC. As protein: CASSQGAFISGTNVLTF.